The rows below give T cell receptor beta chains drawn from one sample of a study of blood T cell repertoires in COVID-19. Method: immunoSEQ multiplex PCR; TCRdb's copy keeps in-frame clones and lacks some. The table shows more than 45,000 clones, with around 85% occurring only once. Source material: peripheral blood. The receptors come from a woman aged 55-75 years with acute or convalescent COVID-19. CDR3s include the opening cysteine and the closing phenylalanine or tryptophan. Fields, in order: clone size, J gene, D gene, V gene, CDR3 protein, CDR3 DNA. The D gene is left open where the match is weak. Only part of the rows carry a size: once, few, many, or a class if the clone is expanded.

- | TRBJ1-2 | - | TRBV2 | CASSENLRDGYTF | TGTGCCAGCAGTGAAAACTTGAGGGATGGCTACACCTTC
few | TRBJ2-3 | - | TRBV5-4 | CASSFRADTQYF | TGTGCCAGCAGCTTCCGGGCAGATACGCAGTATTTT
- | TRBJ1-4 | TRBD1 | TRBV5-6 | CASSWTGTVYNEKLFF | TGTGCCAGCAGCTGGACCGGGACAGTGTATAATGAAAAACTGTTTTTT
- | TRBJ1-5 | - | TRBV7-2 | CASSPSGVENQPQHF | TGTGCCAGCAGCCCCAGCGGTGTAGAGAATCAGCCCCAGCATTTT
once | TRBJ2-2 | - | TRBV10-1 | CAKRGRADWKLFF | TGCGCCAAAAGAGGGCGGGCCGACTGGAAACTGTTTTTT
- | TRBJ2-5 | TRBD1 | TRBV27 | CASSARTGGLETQYF | TGTGCCAGCAGTGCCCGGACAGGGGGCCTAGAGACCCAGTACTTC
- | TRBJ1-6 | TRBD1 | TRBV7-2 | CASSLTGSTYNSPLHF | TGTGCCAGCAGCCTGACAGGGAGCACCTATAATTCACCCCTCCACTTT
- | TRBJ2-5 | - | TRBV7-2 | CASSRDSVETQYF | TGTGCCAGCAGCCGGGACTCTGTAGAGACCCAGTACTTC
- | TRBJ2-5 | - | TRBV24-1 | CATAGPRGETQYF | TGTGCCACGGCAGGTCCCCGGGGAGAGACCCAGTACTTC
- | TRBJ2-1 | TRBD2 | TRBV11-3 | CASSSGTSGMSEQFF | TGTGCCAGCAGCTCCGGGACTAGCGGGATGAGTGAGCAGTTCTTC